A single sample gave rise to the 27 T cell receptor beta chains below, sequenced in a study of beta chain features in type 1 diabetes. Study-wide results and caveats: TCRB CDR3s were moderately but significantly shorter in Type 1 diabetes patients in all four CD4+ subsets.

No antigen is known for these receptors. Every bit of the isolated RNA underwent reverse transcription, so sequencing read expressed TCRB transcripts. Clones were sequenced by immunoSEQ multiplex PCR, and TCRdb holds only the in-frame ones, with some missing. The data contain about 340,000 clones, around an eighth of them seen just once; the ten biggest clones take up roughly 0.015%. The sequenced sample consisted of naive CD4+ T cells from blood. Every receptor here comes from a woman under 30 with type 1 diabetes.

The genes are TRBV9 and TRBJ2-1; TRBD1 agrees at 10 bases. The CDR3 has 16 residues. The germline gives CDR1 SGDLS, CDR2 YYNGEE. The trim removed 1 base at V and 7 bases at J, leaving 8 bases unmatched. CDR3 loop: CASSVTPPGQGNEQFF. CDR3 DNA sequence: TGTGCCAGCAGCGTAACACCGCCGGGACAGGGGAATGAGCAGTTCTTC.

This rearrangement joins TRBV30 to TRBJ2-3; 9 bases fit TRBD2. The CDR3 is 15 residues long. CDR1 is GTSNPN and CDR2 is SVGIG in the germline V gene (reference sequence). Germline trimming cut 0 bases from V and 6 bases from J; bases unmatched to any gene: 7. CDR3 in amino acids: CAWSVGSGSVDTQYF. DNA of the CDR3: TGTGCCTGGAGTGTAGGTAGCGGGAGTGTGGATACGCAGTATTTT.

The rearrangement joins TRBV21-1 to TRBJ2-1; the table assigns TRBD2, which was not confirmed against the DNA. TRBV21-1 is deemed a pseudogene. This CDR3 has 11 amino acids. The CDR3, as DNA: TGTGCCAGCAGGAAATCTAGCGGGAAGTTCTTC. Translation: CASRKSSGKFF.

The CDR3 DNA sequence: TGCAGCGGGGCGATTAACTATGGCTACACCTTC. The encoded protein is CSGAINYGYTF. This chain connects TRBV29-1 to TRBJ1-2; D is ambiguous. The CDR3 extends over 11 amino acids. The V and J ends lost 7 bases and 1 base respectively, with 7 bases between them. The V gene's germline CDR1 is SQVTM and CDR2 ANQGSEA.

The chain is built from TRBV14 and TRBJ1-1; D is possibly TRBD1 (6 bases). The germline V gene encodes CDR1 SGHDN and CDR2 FVKESK. Trimming took off 6 bases at V and 3 bases at J, with 14 bases between the two ends. The CDR3 runs to 14 residues. CDR3 region: CASRAAGGHTEAFF. The CDR3 DNA reads as TGTGCCAGCAGAGCCGCGGGGGGCCACACTGAAGCTTTCTTT.

The chain carries TRBV29-1 and TRBJ2-5; D might be TRBD1 (5 bases). The length of the CDR3 is 12 residues. Trimming stripped 4 bases from V and 3 bases from J, with 9 bases between. Germline CDR1 is SQVTM and CDR2 is ANQGSEA. The CDR3 reads CSVGNRKETQYF. DNA for the CDR3: TGCAGCGTTGGAAACAGGAAAGAGACCCAGTACTTC.

This chain uses TRBV5-1 with TRBJ2-1; 7 bases are shared with TRBD1. Trimming took 4 bases from V and 1 from J; bases not matched to a gene: 5. CDR3 length: 15 residues. Germline V lookup: CDR1 SGHRS, CDR2 YFSETQ. As DNA, the CDR3 is TGCGCCAGCAGCCTCGACAGGGCGTCCTACAATGAGCAGTTCTTC. Translated, it gives CASSLDRASYNEQFF.

V is TRBV10-3 and J is TRBJ2-3; tentatively, D is TRBD2 (5 bases). The ends were cut back, 10 bases at V and 4 bases at J, with 12 bases in the middle. Germline lookup yields CDR1 ENHRY and CDR2 SYGVKD. The CDR3 is 12 amino acids. The chain's CDR3 is CATSGTPDTQYF. CDR3 DNA sequence: TGTGCCACGTCGGGAACCCCAGATACGCAGTATTTT.

This clone has only a few counts. V usage is TRBV30 and J usage is TRBJ2-1; 7 bases align to TRBD2. Looked up from germline, CDR1 is GTSNPN and CDR2 is SVGIG (reference sequence). The length of the CDR3 is 15 residues. The trim removed 5 bases at V and 4 bases at J, leaving 11 bases unmatched. CDR3 amino acids: CAWGGLRDGYNEQFF. Written as DNA, the CDR3 is TGTGCCTGGGGGGGACTAAGGGACGGATACAATGAGCAGTTCTTC.

As regards this clone: At one boundary the junction diverges from the germline segment, which might be a read error. Other DNA variants within this sample encode the same CDR3. The chain couples TRBV7-2 to TRBJ2-3; TRBD2 matches at 11 bases. Germline CDR1 is SGHTA and CDR2 is FQGNSA. This CDR3 comprises 14 residues. The CDR3 DNA follows: TGTGCCAGCAGTTTAGCGGGAGGGTTGGATACGCAGTATTTT. Its protein product is CASSLAGGLDTQYF.

This clone turned up a few times. The rearrangement links TRBV6-1 to TRBJ2-2; possibly TRBD1 for D (5 bases). The CDR3 has 13 residues. Trimming shortened V by 6 bases and J by 4 bases, and 9 bases separated the two germline ends. In germline, CDR1 is MNHNS, CDR2 SASEGT. The CDR3 bases are TGTGCCAGCAGGGGGCTCCGCACCGGGGAGCTGTTTTTT. This sequence encodes CASRGLRTGELFF.

V usage is TRBV28 and J usage is TRBJ1-2, with 8 bases that match TRBD1. V lost 5 bases, J lost 7 bases, and 15 bases stayed unmatched. CDR3 size: 16 residues. From germline, CDR1 is MDHEN and CDR2 SYDVKM. The CDR3 is CASSTSSGQGKGGYTF. Written as DNA, the CDR3 is TGTGCCAGCAGTACCTCGTCCGGACAGGGCAAGGGTGGCTACACCTTC.

The rearrangement joins TRBV30 to TRBJ2-7; TRBD1 matches at 8 bases. V dropped 1 base and J dropped 1; count of bases not matched to a gene: 0. The CDR3 spans 13 residues. Germline values: CDR1 GTSNPN, CDR2 SVGIG (reference sequence). The CDR3 nucleotides read TGTGCCTGGAGTGGGACAGGGTCCTACGAGCAGTACGTC. Translating gives CAWSGTGSYEQYV.

This clone occurred a few times. The V and J genes are TRBV14 and TRBJ2-7, with D maybe TRBD2 (6 bases). The CDR3 has 13 amino acids. Trimming stripped 1 base from V and 8 bases from J, with 12 bases between. From germline, CDR1 is SGHDN and CDR2 FVKESK. CDR3 region: CASSQVGGVKQYF. In DNA, the CDR3 is TGTGCCAGCAGCCAAGTCGGAGGGGTAAAGCAGTACTTC.

This clone was picked up a small number of times. This chain links TRBV2 with TRBJ1-2; TRBD1 might be the D (6 bases). The germline V and J ends were trimmed by 6 bases and 2 bases, with 10 bases remaining between them. CDR1 and CDR2 (germline): SNHLY, FYNNEI. CDR3 length equals 13 residues. Here the CDR3 DNA reads TGTGCCAGCAGCGTCAGGGGAAACTATGGCTACACCTTC. Protein product: CASSVRGNYGYTF.

This clone was detected once. This chain links TRBV5-6 with TRBJ2-1, with D possibly being TRBD2 (6 bases). CDR1 SGHDT and CDR2 YYEEEE come from the germline V gene. The CDR3 sequence is 15 residues long. The ends were cut back, 0 bases at V and 4 bases at J, with 11 bases in the middle. For the CDR3, the DNA is TGTGCCAGCAGCTTGGGGGGGGTTACTTACAATGAGCAGTTCTTC. Translating gives CASSLGGVTYNEQFF.

This clone was detected only a few times. The chain recombines TRBV19 with TRBJ2-1; possible D gene TRBD2, 6 bases. This CDR3 contains 15 residues. Germline CDR1 and CDR2: LNHDA and SQIVND (reference sequence). Between the trimmed V and J ends, which lost 1 base and 7 bases, there was a span of 14 bases. This CDR3 is CASSIGGRTSNEQFF. In nucleotides, the CDR3 is TGTGCCAGTAGTATAGGAGGGAGGACCTCGAATGAGCAGTTCTTC.

The CDR3 DNA sequence: TGTGCCAGCAGCTTTGACAGGATTAATGAAAAACTGTTTTTT. It translates to CASSFDRINEKLFF. This chain uses TRBV7-9 with TRBJ1-4, with D possibly matching TRBD1 (6 bases). Trimming removed 3 bases from V and 4 bases from J, with 9 bases in between. Germline CDR1 reads SEHNR; CDR2 reads FQNEAQ (reference sequence). This CDR3 spans 14 amino acids.

The V call is TRBV4-1, the J call TRBJ1-5; no clear D gene. The CDR3 contains 14 residues. Germline loops: CDR1 MGHRA, CDR2 YSYEKL. The V gene lost 1 base and the J gene lost 11 bases, with 15 bases spanning the gap. The DNA of the CDR3 is TGCGCCAGCAGCCAAGGGGGAGGCGCCCGCTCCCAGCATTTT. This translates into CASSQGGGARSQHF.

In this sample, this clone turned up a few times. The chain is built from TRBV19 and TRBJ1-5, with 9 bases fitting TRBD1. Germline lookup yields CDR1 LNHDA and CDR2 SQIVND (reference sequence). CDR3 length: 15 residues. V lost 4 bases to trimming and J lost 5 bases; unmatched junction nucleotides: 6. In DNA, the CDR3 is TGTGCCAGTAGTACGGTACAGGGGGCACATCAGCCCCAGCATTTT. The encoded protein is CASSTVQGAHQPQHF.

The chain employs TRBV25-1 and TRBJ1-5, with 8 bases fitting TRBD1. The CDR3 extends over 15 amino acids. Germline V gene data show CDR1 as MGHDK and CDR2 as SYGVNS. V lost 6 bases to trimming and J lost 5 bases; unmatched junction nucleotides: 9. CDR3 DNA sequence: TGTGCCAGCAGCGCTGCCGGACAGGGTTATCAGCCCCAGCATTTT. Residues: CASSAAGQGYQPQHF.

This rearrangement joins TRBV28 to TRBJ2-1; 9 bases match TRBD2. CDR3 length: 14 amino acids. The germline gives CDR1 MDHEN, CDR2 SYDVKM. V lost 8 bases to trimming and J lost 7 bases; unmatched junction nucleotides: 9. Here the CDR3 DNA reads TGTGCCAGCGTCTTAGCGGGAGTCAAAAATGAGCAGTTCTTC. Its protein product is CASVLAGVKNEQFF.

This clone was recorded a few times. The chain employs TRBV6-5 and TRBJ1-1; 11 nucleotides match TRBD1. Losses at the gene ends were 7 bases for V and 3 bases for J; bases not matched to a gene: 1. The CDR3 loop spans 13 amino acids. Per germline, CDR1 MNHEY and CDR2 SVGAGI. DNA of the CDR3: TGTGCCAGCACGGGACAGGGGGACACTGAAGCTTTCTTT. Translation gives CASTGQGDTEAFF.

This clone was found a few times. The chain couples TRBV28 to TRBJ2-7; D perhaps matches TRBD1 (6 bases). Germline values: CDR1 MDHEN, CDR2 SYDVKM. Trimming shortened V by 5 bases and J by 3 bases, and 17 bases separated the two germline ends. The CDR3 runs to 15 residues. The CDR3 DNA is TGTGCCAGCAGTCGGGGCGACACAGGGCACTACGAGCAGTACTTC. Translating gives CASSRGDTGHYEQYF.

The chain has TRBV5-1 and TRBJ2-1; 9 nucleotides match TRBD1. Looked up from germline, CDR1 is SGHRS and CDR2 is YFSETQ. The CDR3 runs 13 residues. The V segment lost 4 bases and the J segment 8 bases; nucleotides outside the gene matches: 4. In DNA, the CDR3 is TGCGCCAGCAGCCTGGACAGGGGTTATGAGCAGTTCTTC. Translation gives CASSLDRGYEQFF.

This clone showed up just a few times. The J gene is TRBJ1-2, the V gene TRBV29-1; 9 bases line up with TRBD1. J gave up 7 bases and V 7 bases, and 10 bases lay outside the gene matches. The CDR3 is made up of 13 amino acids. Germline V gene data show CDR1 as SQVTM and CDR2 as ANQGSEA. For the CDR3, the DNA is TGCAGCGACGCACCGGGACAGGGTCGTGGCTACACCTTC. Translated: CSDAPGQGRGYTF.

This clone came up a few times. This chain links TRBV5-6 with TRBJ2-1; D is ambiguous. There are 12 residues in the CDR3. Germline V gene lookup returns CDR1 SGHDT and CDR2 YYEEEE. V shed 4 bases and J shed 9 bases, with 11 bases lying between them. The CDR3 bases are TGTGCCAGCAGCCCAAGACGCGGTGAGCAGTTCTTC. This codes for CASSPRRGEQFF.